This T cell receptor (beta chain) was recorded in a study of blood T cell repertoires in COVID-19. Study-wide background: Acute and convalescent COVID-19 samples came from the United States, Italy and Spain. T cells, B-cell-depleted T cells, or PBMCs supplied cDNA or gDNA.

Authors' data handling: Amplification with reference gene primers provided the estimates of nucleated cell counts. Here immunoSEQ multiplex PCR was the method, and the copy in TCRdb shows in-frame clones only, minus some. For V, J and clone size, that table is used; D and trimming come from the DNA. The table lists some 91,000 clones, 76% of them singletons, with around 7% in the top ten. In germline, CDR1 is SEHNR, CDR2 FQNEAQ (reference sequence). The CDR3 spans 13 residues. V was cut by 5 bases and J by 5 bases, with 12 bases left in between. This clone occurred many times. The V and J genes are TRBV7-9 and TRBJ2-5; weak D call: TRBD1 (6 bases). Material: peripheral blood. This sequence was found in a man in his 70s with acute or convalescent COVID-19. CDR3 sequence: CASSLQGLETQYF. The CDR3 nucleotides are TGTGCCAGCAGCCTACAGGGCTTGGAGACCCAGTACTTC.